One and the same sample provided the 6 T cell receptor beta chains below, sequenced in a study of T cell responses to AZD1222 COVID-19 vaccine. Profiling relied on immunoSEQ multiplex PCR, and the TCRdb table lists in-frame clones only, not all of them. The sample holds some 140,000 clones, roughly 89% seen once. The material was peripheral blood, obtained on day 0 of AZD1222 vaccination. The receptors shown here come from an adult in good health.

This clone was recorded a few times. The J gene is TRBJ2-2, the V gene TRBV28; D might be TRBD2 (5 bases). V was cut by 6 bases and J by 4 bases, with 15 bases left in between. The CDR3 sequence is 15 residues long. Germline V gene data show CDR1 as MDHEN and CDR2 as SYDVKM. CDR3 in amino acids: CASSPPRDSTGELFF. The CDR3 nucleotides read TGTGCCAGCAGCCCCCCCCGGGATTCCACCGGGGAGCTGTTTTTT. The whole variable domain, remainder taken from reference TRBV28 and TRBJ2-2, is DVKVTQSSRYLVKRTGEKVFLECVQDMDHENMFWYRQDPGLGLRLIYFSYDVKMKEKGDIPEGYSVSREKKERFSLILESASTNQTSMYLCASSPPRDSTGELFFGEGSRLTVL.

The chain recombines TRBV30 with TRBJ2-5; D is tentatively TRBD1 or TRBD2 (5 bases each). Germline CDR1 reads GTSNPN; CDR2 reads SVGIG (reference sequence). The CDR3 is 14 amino acids. V was clipped by 3 bases and J by 1 base, with 12 bases between them. This CDR3 is CAWSPGRIQETQYF. The CDR3 coding sequence is TGTGCCTGGAGCCCGGGACGTATCCAAGAGACCCAGTACTTC.

V gene TRBV25-1 combines with J gene TRBJ2-5; maybe TRBD2 (5 bases). CDR1 is MGHDK and CDR2 is SYGVNS in the germline V gene. The CDR3 is made up of 11 amino acids. V lost 3 bases and J lost 9, with 8 bases in between. The CDR3 DNA reads as TGTGCCAGCAGTGACGGAGGTTCCCAGTACTTC. This gives the protein CASSDGGSQYF.

CDR3 coding DNA: TGTGCCAGCTCGCCTTGGGACAGCGAAGCTTTCTTT. Amino acid sequence: CASSPWDSEAFF. This chain links TRBV18 with TRBJ1-1; TRBD1 matches 7 bases. The CDR3 has 12 residues. The germline gives CDR1 KGHSH, CDR2 LQKENI. Unmatched junction bases numbered 6, after V lost 6 bases and J lost 8 bases.

V is TRBV25-1 and J is TRBJ2-1, with D perhaps TRBD2 (6 bases). Trimming removed 5 bases at V and 5 bases at J, with 16 bases between. CDR3 length: 15 residues. Germline CDR1 reads MGHDK; CDR2 reads SYGVNS. The CDR3 here is CASSLTGAKNNEQFF. For the CDR3, the DNA is TGTGCCAGCAGTCTTACGGGAGCAAAAAACAATGAGCAGTTCTTC.

The rearrangement links TRBV12-3 or TRBV12-4 to TRBJ2-7, with a tentative D call TRBD1 (5 bases). With 2 bases removed from V and 6 bases from J, the gap between germline ends came to 11 bases. The CDR3 totals 13 residues. DNA for the CDR3: TGTGCCAGCAGTTTACGGCAGGGCGGCGAGCAGTACTTC. Translation gives CASSLRQGGEQYF.